The sequence of this TCR beta chain was determined in a study of cytomegalovirus exposure and HLA in healthy donors (dated by TCRdb to about 2017). For the wider study: An earlier analysis of 587 of the donors reported 276 Gb of sequence data and 117 million unique TCR beta sequences obtained from about 170 million T cells. Across about 380 genotyped donors of the cohort, an average of approximately 200,000 unique TCR beta nucleotide sequences per donor were sequenced, and around 19% of those sequences were non-productive. A later genetic analysis used genome-wide SNP genotypes for about 60% of the roughly 670 donors, treating that subset as a discovery cohort. Donor age, sex, ethnicity and CMV serostatus were compiled together with the repertoire data. High-throughput TCR immunosequencing, statistical association of individual TCRs with disease status, and machine learning were combined to predict cytomegalovirus infection status. To decide whether each TCR beta V gene segment behaved as functional or pseudogenic, an earlier analysis of some 600 of the donors relied on high-throughput TCR beta sequencing. Typing coverage varied by locus: about 620-640 donors for A, B, C, DRB1 and DQB1; about 520 for DQA1; about 600 for DPA1; about 450 for DPB1. The aim of the study was to test whether cataloging public T cell receptors could identify signatures of past pathogen exposure. Using immunosequencing, the study profiled T cell repertoires from fewer than 850 subjects and related those repertoires to cytomegalovirus serostatus. Class I and class II HLA loci were covered by the typing at four-digit resolution. Because of strong linkage in the cohort, roughly five DR-DQ haplotypes were treated as single units for association and clustering. Approximately 310 gigabases of sequencing data and tens of millions of unique TCR sequences were included in an early release covering over 600 HLA-typed donors. A later analysis re-analyzed previously published TCR beta repertoires from hundreds of donors and added high-resolution HLA genotyping to study TCR occurrence patterns. All discovery cohort repertoires had been generated using a single sequencing platform. Of the roughly 410 genotyped donors, less than 90% were placed in the genetic ancestry cluster associated with self-reported Caucasian donors. Along with the approximately 700-subject first cohort, a separate validation cohort of over a hundred different subjects was used. The later analysis used no new phenotypic data to find candidate immune exposures, relying instead on TCR beta sequences and their occurrence across donors. Paper-wide results and their limitations: When HLA alleles, especially DR and DQ, strongly co-occurred, TCR associations were difficult to assign to individual alleles. A cluster of highly shared sequence variants was judged likely to be a technical artifact of the sequencing pipeline. In a later analysis, most CMV-associated TCR beta chains were found to appear HLA-restricted, with HLA associations seemingly driven largely by CMV exposure. In the study, some 160 TCR beta chains were listed as associated with cytomegalovirus. Immune exposure information for the cohort was limited to CMV serostatus. The cohort was sequenced for TCR beta chains only, and without alpha or paired-chain data the features that could be detected were limited. The earlier analysis of around 600 of the donors excluded about 16 rarely observed V segments, including chromosome 9 orphons, because counts were too low. Because some donors lacked HLA typing at each locus, the association tests relied only on the typed subset. Linkage disequilibrium might explain the correlated functional status among segregating V segments, but an unknown experimental factor could not be excluded. At a false discovery rate of 0.05, a later analysis linked fewer than 20,000 TCR beta sequences to specific HLA alleles. It was suggested by the authors that the approach could potentially be generalized to other disease states and immunological phenotypes. In an earlier analysis of around 500 of the donors, most TCR beta V segments appeared in productive rearrangements about 90% or about 30% of the time, broadly matching IMGT annotations. In a later analysis, HLA-associated TCR beta chains were found to be more clonally expanded and to have lower generation probabilities than equally common non-associated chains. Some IMGT-functional V segments, including TRBV6-2 and TRBV6-3, could not be told apart with the 87-base-pair reads, so those segments were excluded. Roughly uniform sequencing depth across donors was assumed in presence/absence analyses, although this assumption may not hold. A further reported finding was that TCR beta sequences accurately predicted the HLA-A and HLA-B alleles for most subjects in the first cohort. An association between a missense DCLRE1C variant and V-gene and J-gene trimming of TCR beta chains was found in a later genetic analysis and replicated in an independent cohort. The classifier was reported to diagnose cytomegalovirus status with high specificity and sensitivity in both the original cohort and the validation cohort. According to a later analysis, TCR association rates differed among HLA loci, with DRB1 alleles showing the most associated TCRs and HLA-C alleles showing the fewest. A later genetic analysis reported fewer N-insertions in productive TCRs among donors in an Asian-associated ancestry cluster than the roughly 650-donor mean. While some public TCRs were present in many individuals, most TCR sequences turned up only very rarely across donors. A few of the identified cytomegalovirus-associated TCR beta chains were confirmed in vitro to be specific for cytomegalovirus antigens. According to a later analysis, parvovirus B19, influenza, CMV and Epstein-Barr virus appeared linked to several top co-occurrence clusters.

For CDR1 and CDR2, the germline V gene lists SGHRS and YFSETQ. V is pruned by 0 bases and J by 1 base, leaving 2 bases of the junction without a gene match. The CDR3 sequence holds 15 residues, the cysteine and phenylalanine included. Kept here is only the CDR3 DNA, which spans 45 bases and is read in frame from base 1. Library generation was performed with the immunoSEQ multiplex PCR assay. The multiplex PCR relied on a mix of 60 forward primers for TCR Vbeta segments and 13 reverse primers for TCR Jbeta segments. The CDR3 region of rearranged TCR beta genes was amplified from genomic DNA with a multiplex PCR assay. The Illumina HiSeq System was used to sequence the amplified TCR beta libraries as 87-base-pair reads. As for the authors' bioinformatics: A later analysis tallied approximately 87 million unique TCR beta chains across the approximately 670 repertoires, and approximately 9.9 million of those chains were shared by two or more donors. Raw reads were error-corrected and collapsed into unique sequences by a nearest-neighbor algorithm in which closely related sequences were merged to remove PCR and sequencing errors. To assign V, D and J gene segments, CDR3 sequences were aligned to IMGT reference sequences. For a sequence to be retained, at least a six-nucleotide match to both a V gene segment and a J gene segment was required. Rearrangements were classified as productive when the CDR3 lacked stop codons and remained in frame with V and J, and all other rearrangements were classified as non-productive. CDR3 was defined according to IMGT convention as the region running from the second conserved V-encoded cysteine to the conserved J-encoded phenylalanine. Sequences without an unambiguous match to a single V gene segment were excluded from the earlier analysis of several hundred of the donors. In an earlier analysis of several hundred of the donors, V segments were called functional above 56.7% productive rearrangements and were called segregating when the between-donor standard deviation exceeded 5%. To diagnose cytomegalovirus status from the catalog of TCR beta chain sequences, a statistical classification framework was built. In a later analysis, TCR nucleotide sequences were compared against IMGT/GENE-DB human TR gene sequences so that V and J genes could be assigned. A later analysis assigned CDR3 sequences and most-parsimonious VDJ recombination scenarios with the TCRdist pipeline. A later analysis defined each TCR beta chain by its CDR3 amino acid sequence plus V-gene family, and excluded reads lacking a unique V-gene family. In a later analysis, approximately 590 highly shared, low-generation-probability nucleotide sequences were removed to address suspected cross-contamination and a sequencing artifact. In a later analysis, a clonal expansion index for each public chain was calculated from normalized within-repertoire ranks of inferred template counts. A later analysis computed generation probabilities with a VDJ recombination model fitted to out-of-frame rearrangements, and checked the results against IGoR. In a later analysis, hypergeometric tests were used to score TCR-TCR, TCR-HLA and TCR-CMV co-occurrence, with a repertoire-size bias correction applied to TCR pairs. A later analysis estimated false discovery rates by permuting HLA or CMV assignments 20 times. In a later analysis, co-occurring TCRs were grouped with DBSCAN, and TCRdist sequence similarity was added when clustering was performed within HLA-allele-positive subsets. Repertoires with fewer than 30,000 or more than 120,000 public chains, plus five repertoires with anomalous nucleotide sharing, were excluded from co-occurrence clustering. TCRdb limited this immuneACCESS table to in-frame rearrangements with V and J called. A share of clones is missing; checked studies link under half to unresolved V genes, and the rest is unexplained. V and J calls plus clone size are reproduced from that table; the DNA served to infer D and trimming. Within this sample are about 180,000 clones, with about 80% of them counted one time only. The top ten hold 1.5% to 1.7% of the sample.

This clone has just a few counts. It lacks a known antigen. Nothing much larger sits one base from this clone, and base qualities are not available. The cohort was made up of around 720 healthy bone marrow donors. At the time of sampling, all cohort members were nominally healthy, though unrecorded immune exposures were likely present. The donor tested CMV seronegative and was one of the 352 seronegative cohort members. A peripheral blood sample was collected from each donor, and TCR beta sequencing was performed on peripheral blood mononuclear cells. The Qiagen DNeasy Blood Extraction Kit was used to extract genomic DNA from the blood cell samples.

The sequenced sample consisted of PBMCs. Here the chain combines TRBV5-1 and TRBJ1-1; 8 nucleotides in the junction match TRBD1. The clonotype was recovered from a man aged 35 to 55 in good health and CMV-seronegative. The DNA reads TGCGCCAGCAGCTTGGCGGGACAGGAGAACACTGAAGCTTTCTTT. It translates to CASSLAGQENTEAFF.